This T cell receptor (beta chain) is from a study of beta chain features in type 1 diabetes. Study results and caveats: All four CD4+ subsets from Type 1 diabetes patients carried moderately but significantly shorter TCRB CDR3s.

It was one heparinised blood draw, averaging around 110 mL, that each donor gave. By way of CD45RO/CCR7/CD25/CD127/CD95/CD27, the CD4+ regulatory, stem cell-like memory, central memory and naive cells were sorted. All of the sorted populations showed purity greater than 95%. All of the isolated RNA was reverse transcribed, so expressed TCRB transcripts were sequenced. Libraries were prepared by immunoSEQ multiplex PCR; TCRdb keeps only in-frame clonotypes and omits some of them. The table includes around 300,000 clones, about 7.8% detected once. This clone was recorded a few times. Its cognate antigen is unknown. CDR1 is SEHNR, CDR2 FQNEAQ, per germline (reference sequence). V lost 8 bases and J 7 bases, leaving 17 bases between the germline ends. CDR3 length: 14 amino acids.

The origin of this receptor is a woman between 18 and 29 years old in good health. The sample was central memory CD4+ T cells from blood. The chain uses TRBV7-9 and TRBJ1-4; tentatively, D is TRBD1 (6 bases). The chain's CDR3 is CASPIDRTSEKLFF. CDR3 DNA: TGTGCCAGCCCCATTGACAGGACGAGTGAAAAACTGTTTTTT.